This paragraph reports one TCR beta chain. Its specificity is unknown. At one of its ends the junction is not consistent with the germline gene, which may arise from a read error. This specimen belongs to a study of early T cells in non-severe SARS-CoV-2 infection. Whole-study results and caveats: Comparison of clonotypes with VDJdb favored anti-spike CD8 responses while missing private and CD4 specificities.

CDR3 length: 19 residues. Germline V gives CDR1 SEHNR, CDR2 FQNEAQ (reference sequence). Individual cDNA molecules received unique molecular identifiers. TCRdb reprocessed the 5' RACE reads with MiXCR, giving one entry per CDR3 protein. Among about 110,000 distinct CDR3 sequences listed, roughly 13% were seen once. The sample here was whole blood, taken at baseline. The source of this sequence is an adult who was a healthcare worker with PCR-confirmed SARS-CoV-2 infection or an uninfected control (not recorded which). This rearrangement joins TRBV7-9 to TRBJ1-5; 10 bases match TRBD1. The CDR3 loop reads CASSHELGQGLAGNQPRHF. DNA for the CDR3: TGTGCCAGCAGCCACGAACTGGGACAGGGGCTAGCTGGCAATCAGCCCCGGCATTTT.